This T cell receptor beta chain was documented in a study of T cell responses to AZD1222 COVID-19 vaccine. General study points: Following two doses of AZD1222, Spike-specific TCR breadth and depth rose. There were vaccine-associated CD4 TCRs across spike, dominant at 160-218 and 743-854.

Second doses at about 4 or about 12 weeks were pooled. V shed 1 base, J shed 10 bases, and the junction held 2 bases outside the gene matches. The CDR3 contains 12 residues. Germline lookup yields CDR1 SEHNR and CDR2 FQNEAQ (reference sequence). This clone came up many times. What it binds is not known. The protocol was immunoSEQ multiplex PCR, while the TCRdb copy is restricted to in-frame clones and leaves out a portion. The table shows approximately 70,000 clones, with about four fifths occurring only once. The receptor was derived from an adult who received the AZD1222 COVID-19 vaccine. This chain joins TRBV7-9 and TRBJ2-7, with TRBD1 matching 9 bases. The input for sequencing was peripheral blood, taken 28 days after the second AZD1222 dose. Written as DNA, the CDR3 is TGTGCCAGCAGCTTAGGACAGGGGGATCAGTACTTC. Its translation is CASSLGQGDQYF.